This T cell receptor (beta chain) was profiled in a study of T cell changes during pregnancy in multiple sclerosis (dated by TCRdb to the late 2010s). For the wider study: In women with multiple sclerosis, the researchers looked at how the T cell repertoire shifted as pregnancy progressed.

Receptors were amplified or captured by the immunoSEQ multiplex PCR assay. TCRdb obtained this table from immuneACCESS and retained in-frame rearrangements with V and J assigned. These tables miss some clones; where compared with another copy, unresolved V genes account for less than half of the shortfall, and the remainder is unexplained. Across this sample there are under 75,000 clones, with 75% to 95% seen only once. Of the sample, roughly 2.1% falls within the top ten clones. Via the germline V gene, CDR1 is LGHNT and CDR2 FRNRAP. The CDR3 goes from the cysteine to the phenylalanine over 15 residues. The CDR3 DNA has 45 bases and is translated from base 1. The junction carries 14 bases between V and J, which are trimmed by 3 bases and 3 bases respectively. This clone is a singleton in its sample. Its antigen specificity is not known. No much larger clone is present one base from it, and per-base qualities are unavailable.

The source of this sequence is a female donor with multiple sclerosis, enrolled in a pregnancy study. The specimen was peripheral blood, collected in the first trimester of pregnancy. The sequence links TRBV12-5 to TRBJ1-1; the D segment could be TRBD1, given 6 matching bases. The sequenced DNA: TGTGCTAGTGGTTTAATCAGGGGTCCGGACACTGAAGCTTTCTTT. Its coded protein is CASGLIRGPDTEAFF.